Reported below is one T cell receptor (beta chain). The antigen is not known. Primers for the PCR totalled 60 Vbeta and 13 Jbeta. TCRdb's table, derived via immunoSEQ multiplex PCR, lists solely in-frame clones and lacks some. The sample yields roughly 130,000 clones, 60% to 85% seen once. This specimen comes from a study of cytomegalovirus exposure and HLA in healthy donors. The ends were cut back, 6 bases at V and 7 bases at J, with 16 bases in the middle. Germline V gene lookup returns CDR1 SEHNR and CDR2 FQNEAQ (reference sequence). This CDR3 comprises 13 residues. Regarding the study as a whole: In a later analysis, specific HLA alleles were associated with 15,000 to 20,000 TCR beta sequences at a 0.05 false discovery rate. It was in a later analysis that TCR association rates were seen to vary by HLA locus, highest for DRB1 and lowest for HLA-C.

V is TRBV7-9 and J is TRBJ2-7, with a weak D call TRBD2 (6 bases). The sample taken for sequencing was PBMCs. This clonotype originated in a woman aged 40 to 50 in good health and CMV-seronegative. The CDR3 region is CASSPGLGGEQYF. DNA of the CDR3: TGTGCCAGCAGTCCGGGACTTGGAGGAGAGCAGTACTTC.